The 15 T cell receptor beta chains reported below all come from one sample, sequenced in a study of identical twins. TCRdb re-derived calls from the 5' RACE reads in MiXCR, one entry per CDR3 protein. The data hold hundreds of thousands of distinct CDR3 sequences, with 8% to 9% observed a single time. The same specimen was also included in a second study, on yellow fever vaccine responses in identical twins.

Sequenced: PBMCs. These receptors were taken from a woman in her late teens or twenties in good health.

This clonotype was recorded a few times. The rearrangement joins TRBV6-1 to TRBJ2-5; D might be TRBD1 (5 bases). CDR1 MNHNS and CDR2 SASEGT come from the germline V gene. The ends were cut back, 6 bases at V and 3 bases at J, with 14 bases in the middle. CDR3 length: 14 amino acids. CDR3 coding DNA: TGTGCCAGCAGCTCGAGACAGTTAGAAGAGACCCAGTACTTC. Encoded protein: CASSSRQLEETQYF.

This clonotype was found many times. This sequence joins TRBV25-1 and TRBJ2-2, with TRBD1 as a possible D gene (5 bases). V lost 3 bases and J lost 3, with 14 bases in between. CDR1 and CDR2 from the germline V gene are MGHDK and SYGVNS. CDR3 length: 16 amino acids. The CDR3 coding sequence is TGTGCCAGCAGTGAGTGGAGTGGCAGGGACACCGGGGAGCTGTTTTTT. Its translation: CASSEWSGRDTGELFF.

This clonotype was counted only a few times. The gene calls are TRBV6-2 or TRBV6-3 and TRBJ2-3, with TRBD1 identical over 7 bases. The J segment lost 0 bases and the V segment lost 10 bases, leaving 4 bases of the junction unmatched. In germline, CDR1 is MNHEY, CDR2 SVGEGT. The CDR3 is made up of 13 amino acids. The CDR3, as DNA: TGTGCCATTCGGGACAGCAGCACAGATACGCAGTATTTT. It is translated as CAIRDSSTDTQYF.

This clonotype was picked up many times. The genes are TRBV28 and TRBJ2-3; a possible D gene is TRBD1 (6 bases). CDR1 is MDHEN, CDR2 SYDVKM, per germline. V was pared by 2 bases and J by 0 bases, with 9 bases between. The CDR3 spans 15 residues. CDR3 in DNA: TGTGCCAGCAGTTTAGGGGGCTTGAGCACAGATACGCAGTATTTT. Protein: CASSLGGLSTDTQYF.

This sequence joins TRBV30 and TRBJ2-1, with TRBD2 matching 9 bases. The trim removed 4 bases at V and 6 bases at J, leaving 4 bases unmatched. The CDR3 contains 13 residues. Germline lookup yields CDR1 GTSNPN and CDR2 SVGIG (reference sequence). CDR3 in amino acids: CAWNSGSSNEQFF. CDR3 in DNA: TGTGCCTGGAATAGCGGGAGTTCCAATGAGCAGTTCTTC.

In this sample, this clonotype turned up a few times. The chain combines TRBV6-2 or TRBV6-3 with TRBJ2-4; TRBD1 matches 7 bases. The CDR3 has 15 amino acids. Germline assignment: CDR1 MNHEY and CDR2 SVGEGT. Losses at the gene ends were 0 bases for V and 4 bases for J; bases not matched to a gene: 3. CDR3 amino acids: CASSYSGTAKNIQYF. Written as DNA, the CDR3 is TGTGCCAGCAGTTACTCTGGGACAGCGAAAAACATTCAGTACTTC.

In its sample, this clonotype was seen a few times. V gene TRBV4-3 combines with J gene TRBJ2-3, with TRBD2 matching 11 bases. Germline values: CDR1 LGHNA, CDR2 YSLEER. The CDR3 totals 20 residues. With 2 bases clipped from V and 1 base from J, the junction kept 14 bases outside the gene matches. In nucleotides, the CDR3 is TGCGCCAGCAGCCAACGCCTCACTAGCGGGGGTGTCTTTGGCACAGATACGCAGTATTTT. Translated, it gives CASSQRLTSGGVFGTDTQYF.

The genes are TRBV12-3 or TRBV12-4 and TRBJ2-1, with 12 bases fitting TRBD2. The J segment lost 3 bases and the V segment lost 11 bases, leaving 20 bases of the junction unmatched. CDR3 length equals 19 residues. As DNA, the CDR3 is TGTGCCTTCCAAACCGGGACAGGGGCTAGCGGGGGGGTCTACAATGAGCAGTTCTTC. Its translation is CAFQTGTGASGGVYNEQFF.

This sequence joins TRBV7-9 and TRBJ1-5; TRBD1 agrees at 11 bases. There are 15 residues in the CDR3. The V segment lost 1 base and the J segment 6 bases; nucleotides outside the gene matches: 2. The V gene's germline CDR1 is SEHNR and CDR2 FQNEAQ (reference sequence). The CDR3 bases are TGTGCCAGCAGCTTAGGGGACAGGGGGGTTCAGCCCCAGCATTTT. The encoded protein is CASSLGDRGVQPQHF.

This clonotype showed up just a few times. The DNA for the CDR3 is TGTGCCGGGGCGCGTGTCGCTTTGGGCGATGAGCAGTTCTTC. Protein sequence: CAGARVALGDEQFF. The chain has TRBV9 and TRBJ2-1, with a weak D call TRBD1 (5 bases). This CDR3 spans 14 amino acids. Germline CDR1 is SGDLS and CDR2 is YYNGEE. Trimming pared 10 bases from V and 8 bases from J, leaving 22 bases between.

The chain combines TRBV20-1 with TRBJ1-2, with D unresolved. Germline V gives CDR1 DFQATT, CDR2 SNEGSKA (reference sequence). The CDR3 spans 13 residues. The V end lost 0 bases, the J end lost 1 base, and 6 bases lay between the germline ends. CDR3 amino acids: CSARDASNYGYTF. CDR3 nucleotides: TGCAGTGCTAGAGATGCCAGTAACTATGGCTACACCTTC.

In its sample, this clonotype was seen many times. The genes are TRBV29-1 and TRBJ2-3; unclear D gene. Per germline, CDR1 SQVTM and CDR2 ANQGSEA. The germline V and J ends were trimmed by 3 bases and 5 bases, with 6 bases remaining between them. The CDR3 has 11 amino acids. The CDR3 reads CSVDVRDTQYF. CDR3 bases: TGCAGCGTTGATGTGCGAGATACGCAGTATTTT.

This clonotype turned up a few times. The chain is built from TRBV6-2 or TRBV6-3 and TRBJ2-7, with D perhaps matching TRBD1 (5 bases). The germline V gene has CDR1 MNHEY and CDR2 SVGEGT. The CDR3 consists of 14 residues. V was clipped by 6 bases and J by 3 bases, with 15 bases between them. DNA of the CDR3: TGTGCCAGCAGAAGCGCAGGGATTAGCTACGAGCAGTACTTC. This gives the protein CASRSAGISYEQYF.

This clonotype was observed a few times. The J gene is TRBJ2-7, the V gene TRBV7-9; no reliable D call. Germline values: CDR1 SEHNR, CDR2 FQNEAQ (reference sequence). This CDR3 region has 12 residues. Deletions cut 1 base from V and 5 bases from J, with 6 bases between. The CDR3 nucleotides read TGTGCCAGCAGCTTAGATCAAGACGAGCAGTACTTC. Translating it yields CASSLDQDEQYF.

This clonotype was observed a few times. The rearrangement uses TRBV6-1 and TRBJ1-4, with 8 bases lining up with TRBD1. Germline V gene data show CDR1 as MNHNS and CDR2 as SASEGT. The CDR3 is 14 residues long. V lost 8 bases, J lost 6 bases, and 8 bases stayed unmatched. CDR3 coding DNA: TGTGCCAGCCAGAACAGGGGGACGGATGAAAAACTGTTTTTT. Protein: CASQNRGTDEKLFF.